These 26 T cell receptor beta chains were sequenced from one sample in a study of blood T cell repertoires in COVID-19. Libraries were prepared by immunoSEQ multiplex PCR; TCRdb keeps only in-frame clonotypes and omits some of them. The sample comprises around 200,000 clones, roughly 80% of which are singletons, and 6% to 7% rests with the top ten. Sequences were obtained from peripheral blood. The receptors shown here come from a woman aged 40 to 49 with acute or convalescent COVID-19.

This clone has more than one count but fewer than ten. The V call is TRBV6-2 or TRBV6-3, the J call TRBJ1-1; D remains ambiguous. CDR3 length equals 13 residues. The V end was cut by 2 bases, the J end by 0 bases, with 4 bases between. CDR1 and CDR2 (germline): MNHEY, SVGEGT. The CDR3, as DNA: TGTGCCAGCAGTTACCAGATGAACACTGAAGCTTTCTTT. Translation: CASSYQMNTEAFF.

This chain's CDR3 is CASSLLGGLASYEQYF. The CDR3 DNA reads as TGTGCCAGCAGCTTATTGGGGGGGCTAGCATCCTACGAGCAGTACTTC. The V call is TRBV7-2, the J call TRBJ2-7, with D possibly being TRBD2 (7 bases). This CDR3 contains 16 residues. V was shortened by 2 bases and J by 1 base, with 15 bases between the two germline ends. CDR1 is SGHTA, CDR2 FQGNSA, per germline.

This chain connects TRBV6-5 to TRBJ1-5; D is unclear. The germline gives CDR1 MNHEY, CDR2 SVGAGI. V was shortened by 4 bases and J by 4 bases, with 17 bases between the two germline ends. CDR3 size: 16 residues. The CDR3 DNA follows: TGTGCCAGCAGTTCCCCCAGCGGGGAGAGGAATCAGCCCCAGCATTTT. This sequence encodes CASSSPSGERNQPQHF.

CDR3 region: CASNLLAGGHTDTQYF. The CDR3 DNA is TGTGCCAGCAACCTCCTCGCAGGGGGACACACAGATACGCAGTATTTT. This sequence joins TRBV5-4 and TRBJ2-3, with 7 bases matching TRBD1. V trimming: 6 bases; J trimming: 2 bases; junction bases outside the gene matches: 12. Germline CDR1 reads SGHNT; CDR2 reads YYREEE (reference sequence). The CDR3 runs 16 residues.

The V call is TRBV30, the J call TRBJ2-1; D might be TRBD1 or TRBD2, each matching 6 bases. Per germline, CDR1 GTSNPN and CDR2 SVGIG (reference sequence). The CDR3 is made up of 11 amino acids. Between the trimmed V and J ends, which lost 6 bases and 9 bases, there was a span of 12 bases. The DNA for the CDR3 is TGTGCCTGTGGAGGGGGACTTGAGCAGTTCTTC. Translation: CACGGGLEQFF. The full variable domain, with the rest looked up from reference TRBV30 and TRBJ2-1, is SQTIHQWPATLVQPVGSPLSLECTVEGTSNPNLYWYRQAAGRGLQLLFYSVGIGQISSEVPQNLSASRPQDRQFILSSKKLLLSDSGFYLCACGGGLEQFFGPGTRLTVL.

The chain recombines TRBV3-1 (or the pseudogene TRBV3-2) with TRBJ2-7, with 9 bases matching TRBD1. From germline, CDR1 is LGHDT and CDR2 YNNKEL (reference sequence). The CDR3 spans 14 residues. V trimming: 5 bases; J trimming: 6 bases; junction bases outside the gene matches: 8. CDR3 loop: CASSTGTGPTEQYF. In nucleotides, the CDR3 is TGTGCCAGCAGCACCGGGACAGGGCCCACCGAGCAGTACTTC.

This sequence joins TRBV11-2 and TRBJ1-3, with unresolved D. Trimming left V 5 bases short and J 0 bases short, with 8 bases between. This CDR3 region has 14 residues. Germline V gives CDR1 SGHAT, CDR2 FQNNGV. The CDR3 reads CASSTPSSGNTIYF. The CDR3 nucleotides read TGTGCCAGCAGCACCCCGAGCTCTGGAAACACCATATATTTT. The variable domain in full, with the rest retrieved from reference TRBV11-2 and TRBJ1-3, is EAGVAQSPRYKIIEKRQSVAFWCNPISGHATLYWYQQILGQGPKLLIQFQNNGVVDDSQLPKDRFSAERLKGVDSTLKIQPAKLEDSAVYLCASSTPSSGNTIYFGEGSWLTVV.

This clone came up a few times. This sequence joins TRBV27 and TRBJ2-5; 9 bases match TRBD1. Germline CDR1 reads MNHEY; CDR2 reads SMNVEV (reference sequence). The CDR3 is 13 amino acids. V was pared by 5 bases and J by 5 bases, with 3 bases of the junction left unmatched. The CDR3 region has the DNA TGTGCCAGCAGTCTGGACAGGGGTGAGACCCAGTACTTC. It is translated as CASSLDRGETQYF.

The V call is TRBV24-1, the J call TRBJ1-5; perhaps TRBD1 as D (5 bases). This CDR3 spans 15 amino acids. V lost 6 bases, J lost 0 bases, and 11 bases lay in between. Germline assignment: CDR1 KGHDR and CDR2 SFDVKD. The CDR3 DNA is TGTGCCACCAGTCCCGGGGGTTATAGCAATCAGCCCCAGCATTTT. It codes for CATSPGGYSNQPQHF.

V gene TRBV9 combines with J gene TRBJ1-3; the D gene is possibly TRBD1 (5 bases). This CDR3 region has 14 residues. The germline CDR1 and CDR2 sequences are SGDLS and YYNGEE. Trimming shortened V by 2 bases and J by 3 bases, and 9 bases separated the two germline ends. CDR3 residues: CASSVSGLGNTIYF. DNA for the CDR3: TGTGCCAGCAGCGTCTCAGGGCTTGGAAACACCATATATTTT.

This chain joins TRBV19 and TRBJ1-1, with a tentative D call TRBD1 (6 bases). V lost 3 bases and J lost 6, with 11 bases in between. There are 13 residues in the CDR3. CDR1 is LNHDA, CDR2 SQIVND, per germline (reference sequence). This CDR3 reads CASSMYRAPEAFF. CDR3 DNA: TGTGCCAGTAGTATGTACAGGGCCCCTGAAGCTTTCTTT.

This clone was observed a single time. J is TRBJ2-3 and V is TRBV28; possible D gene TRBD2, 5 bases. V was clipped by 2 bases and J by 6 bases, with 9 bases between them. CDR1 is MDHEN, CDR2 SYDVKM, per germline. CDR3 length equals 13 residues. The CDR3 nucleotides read TGTGCCAGCAGTTTACTCGGGGTCGATACGCAGTATTTT. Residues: CASSLLGVDTQYF. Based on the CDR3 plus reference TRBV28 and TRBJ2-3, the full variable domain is DVKVTQSSRYLVKRTGEKVFLECVQDMDHENMFWYRQDPGLGLRLIYFSYDVKMKEKGDIPEGYSVSREKKERFSLILESASTNQTSMYLCASSLLGVDTQYFGPGTRLTVL.

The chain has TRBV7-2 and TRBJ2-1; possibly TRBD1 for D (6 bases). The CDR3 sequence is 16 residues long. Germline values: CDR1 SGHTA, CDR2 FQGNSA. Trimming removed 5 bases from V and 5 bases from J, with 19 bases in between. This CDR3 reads CASSETGQRLHNEQFF. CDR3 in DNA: TGTGCCAGCAGCGAGACAGGTCAGAGACTACACAATGAGCAGTTCTTC. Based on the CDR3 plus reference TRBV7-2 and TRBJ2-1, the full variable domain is GAGVSQSPSNKVTEKGKDVELRCDPISGHTALYWYRQSLGQGLEFLIYFQGNSAPDKSGLPSDRFSAERTGGSVSTLTIQRTQQEDSAVYLCASSETGQRLHNEQFFGPGTRLTVL.

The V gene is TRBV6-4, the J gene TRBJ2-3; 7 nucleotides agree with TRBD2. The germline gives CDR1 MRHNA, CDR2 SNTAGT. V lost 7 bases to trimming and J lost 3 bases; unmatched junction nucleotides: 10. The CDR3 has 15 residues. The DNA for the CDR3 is TGTGCCAGCACCCGCTTTGCGGGAGAAACAGATACGCAGTATTTT. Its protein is CASTRFAGETDTQYF.

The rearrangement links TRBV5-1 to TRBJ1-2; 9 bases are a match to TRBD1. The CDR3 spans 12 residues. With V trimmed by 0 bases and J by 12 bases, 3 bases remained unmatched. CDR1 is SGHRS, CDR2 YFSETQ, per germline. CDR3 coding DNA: TGCGCCAGCAGCTTGGACAGGGGGCGGGACACCTTC. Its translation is CASSLDRGRDTF. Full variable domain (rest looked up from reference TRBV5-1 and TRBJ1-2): KAGVTQTPRYLIKTRGQQVTLSCSPISGHRSVSWYQQTPGQGLQFLFEYFSETQRNKGNFPGRFSGRQFSNSRSEMNVSTLELGDSALYLCASSLDRGRDTFGSGTRLTVV.

The CDR3 loop reads CASSLQSRDSGNTIYF. In DNA form, the CDR3 reads TGTGCCAGCAGCTTGCAGTCCAGGGACTCTGGAAACACCATATATTTT. The gene calls are TRBV5-4 and TRBJ1-3, with a weak D call TRBD1 (5 bases). Germline V lookup: CDR1 SGHNT, CDR2 YYREEE (reference sequence). The V gene lost 1 base and the J gene lost 0 bases, with 11 bases spanning the gap. This CDR3 has 16 amino acids.

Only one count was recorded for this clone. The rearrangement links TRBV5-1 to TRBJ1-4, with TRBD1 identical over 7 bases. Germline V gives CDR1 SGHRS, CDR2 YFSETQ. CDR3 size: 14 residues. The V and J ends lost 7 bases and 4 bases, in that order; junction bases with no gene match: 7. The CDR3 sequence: CASRRQGHNEKLFF. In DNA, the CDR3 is TGCGCCAGCCGTAGACAGGGCCATAATGAAAAACTGTTTTTT.

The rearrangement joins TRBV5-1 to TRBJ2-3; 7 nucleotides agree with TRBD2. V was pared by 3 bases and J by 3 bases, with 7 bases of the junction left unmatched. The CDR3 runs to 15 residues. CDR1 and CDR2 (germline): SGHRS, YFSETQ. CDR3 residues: CASSSPGLPTDTQYF. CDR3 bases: TGCGCCAGCAGCTCGCCGGGACTACCAACAGATACGCAGTATTTT.

The CDR3 loop reads CATSDIGTRRVETQYF. CDR3 DNA: TGTGCCACCAGCGACATCGGGACCCGGAGGGTAGAGACCCAGTACTTC. The gene calls are TRBV24-1 and TRBJ2-5, with a tentative D call TRBD2 (6 bases). CDR1 is KGHDR and CDR2 is SFDVKD in the germline V gene. Trimming removed 7 bases at V and 4 bases at J, with 21 bases between. CDR3 size: 16 residues.

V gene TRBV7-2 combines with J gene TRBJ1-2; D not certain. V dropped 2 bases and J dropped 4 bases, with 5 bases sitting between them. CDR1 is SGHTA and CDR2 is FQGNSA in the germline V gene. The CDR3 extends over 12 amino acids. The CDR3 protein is CASSLQAYGYTF. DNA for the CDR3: TGTGCCAGCAGCTTACAGGCCTATGGCTACACCTTC.

Here the CDR3 DNA reads TGTGCCAGCAGCCTAGCGGGAGGCTCGGTATGGGAGCAGTTCTTC. It is translated as CASSLAGGSVWEQFF. The chain uses TRBV11-2 and TRBJ2-1; TRBD2 agrees at 11 bases. Per germline, CDR1 SGHAT and CDR2 FQNNGV. The V segment lost 5 bases and the J segment 10 bases; nucleotides outside the gene matches: 10. The CDR3 sequence is 15 residues long.

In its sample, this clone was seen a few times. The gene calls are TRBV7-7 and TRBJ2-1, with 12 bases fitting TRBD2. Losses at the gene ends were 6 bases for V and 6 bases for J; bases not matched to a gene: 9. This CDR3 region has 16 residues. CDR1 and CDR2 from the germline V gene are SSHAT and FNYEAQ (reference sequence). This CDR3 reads CASSPQLAGGSNEQFF. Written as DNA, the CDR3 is TGTGCCAGCAGTCCCCAACTAGCGGGAGGCAGCAATGAGCAGTTCTTC.

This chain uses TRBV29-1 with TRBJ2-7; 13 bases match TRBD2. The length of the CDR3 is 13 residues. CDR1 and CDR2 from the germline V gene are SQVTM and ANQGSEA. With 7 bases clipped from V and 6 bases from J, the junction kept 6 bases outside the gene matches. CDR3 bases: TGCAGCGCCAGGACTAGCGGGAGTGCCGAGCAGTACTTC. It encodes CSARTSGSAEQYF.

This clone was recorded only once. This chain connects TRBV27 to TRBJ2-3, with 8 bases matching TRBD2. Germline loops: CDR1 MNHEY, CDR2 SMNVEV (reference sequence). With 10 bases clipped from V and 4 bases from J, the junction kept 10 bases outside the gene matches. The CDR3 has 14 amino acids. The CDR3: CATSPGGWADTQYF. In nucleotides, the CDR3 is TGTGCCACCTCTCCGGGAGGGTGGGCAGATACGCAGTATTTT.

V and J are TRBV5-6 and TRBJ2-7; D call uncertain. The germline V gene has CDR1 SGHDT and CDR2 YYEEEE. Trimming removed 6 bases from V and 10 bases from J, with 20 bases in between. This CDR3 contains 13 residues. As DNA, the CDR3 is TGTGCCAGCACCGATACCTCGAGGAGTGGACAGTACTTC. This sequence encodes CASTDTSRSGQYF.

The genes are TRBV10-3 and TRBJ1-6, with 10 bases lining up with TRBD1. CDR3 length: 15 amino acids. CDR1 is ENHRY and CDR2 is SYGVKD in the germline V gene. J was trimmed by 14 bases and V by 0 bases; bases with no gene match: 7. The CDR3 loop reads CAISESPRTGGSLHF. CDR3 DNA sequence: TGTGCCATCAGTGAGTCCCCCCGGACAGGGGGATCCCTCCACTTT.